The 24 T cell receptor beta chains in this list originate from one sample, sequenced in a study of blood T cell repertoires in COVID-19. Data came from immunoSEQ multiplex PCR; TCRdb stores just in-frame clones and leaves some out. The data show about 300,000 clones, with 85% to 90% seen just once and approximately 2.9% held by the top ten. Sequencing was performed on PBMCs or T cells enriched from blood (not recorded which). The receptors come from a woman between 45 and 65 years old who had been exposed to COVID-19.

This clone has a handful of counts. The rearrangement uses TRBV3-1 (or the pseudogene TRBV3-2) and TRBJ1-1; no definite D call. Trimming left V 0 bases short and J 11 bases short, with 13 bases between. CDR1 is LGHDT and CDR2 is YNNKEL in the germline V gene (reference sequence). CDR3 size: 13 residues. The CDR3 DNA reads TGTGCCAGCAGCCAAGATAATACGGTACTGGCTTTCTTT. Translated: CASSQDNTVLAFF.

The rearrangement uses TRBV28 and TRBJ1-5; a possible D gene is TRBD1 (5 bases). This CDR3 has 15 amino acids. The V gene's germline CDR1 is MDHEN and CDR2 SYDVKM. V lost 4 bases and J 6 bases, leaving 16 bases between the germline ends. The CDR3 protein is CASSSTTGDSQPQHF. In DNA, the CDR3 is TGTGCCAGCAGTTCAACTACGGGGGATTCTCAGCCCCAGCATTTT.

The chain has TRBV28 and TRBJ1-2; D unclear. The V and J ends lost 10 bases and 4 bases respectively, with 13 bases between them. The CDR3 extends over 12 amino acids. The V gene's germline CDR1 is MDHEN and CDR2 SYDVKM. The CDR3 here is CATVTESYGYTF. CDR3 nucleotides: TGTGCCACGGTTACAGAGAGCTATGGCTACACCTTC.

The chain recombines TRBV5-1 with TRBJ1-6; D uncertain. Trimming cost V 0 bases and J 5 bases, with 9 bases left between them. The CDR3 covers 15 residues. The germline V gene has CDR1 SGHRS and CDR2 YFSETQ. This CDR3 is CASSLGSLDNSPLHF. As DNA, the CDR3 is TGCGCCAGCAGCTTGGGTAGTCTCGATAATTCACCCCTCCACTTT.

This rearrangement joins TRBV10-1 to TRBJ2-5, with D maybe TRBD1 (7 bases). Between the trimmed V and J ends, which lost 2 bases and 7 bases, there was a span of 14 bases. Germline CDR1 WNHNN, CDR2 SYGVQD (reference sequence). The CDR3 has 14 amino acids. The CDR3 DNA reads TGCGCCAGCAGTGAGCGACAGGGAGGAGGGACCCAGTACTTC. It codes for CASSERQGGGTQYF.

The chain employs TRBV3-1 (or the pseudogene TRBV3-2) and TRBJ1-2; TRBD1 agrees at 7 bases. V trimming: 5 bases; J trimming: 5 bases; junction bases outside the gene matches: 5. Germline values: CDR1 LGHDT, CDR2 YNNKEL (reference sequence). The CDR3 extends over 13 amino acids. The CDR3 DNA reads as TGTGCCAGCAGCTCCGGGACAGAGTATGGCTACACCTTC. Its translation: CASSSGTEYGYTF.

V and J are TRBV4-1 and TRBJ1-2; a weak D match, TRBD1 (6 bases). CDR1 and CDR2 from the germline V gene are MGHRA and YSYEKL. The CDR3 consists of 16 residues. The V end lost 4 bases, the J end lost 8 bases, and 23 bases lay between the germline ends. The CDR3 loop reads CASSLPQGNPGKGYTF. The CDR3 DNA is TGCGCCAGCAGCCTACCACAGGGAAATCCGGGTAAAGGCTACACCTTC.

This clone has a single count. This rearrangement joins TRBV7-9 to TRBJ2-3, with 10 bases aligning to TRBD2. The CDR3 totals 15 residues. Germline values: CDR1 SEHNR, CDR2 FQNEAQ (reference sequence). V lost 1 base, J lost 6 bases, and 4 bases stayed unmatched. CDR3 nucleotides: TGTGCCAGCAGCTTAGACCTAGCGGGGGTTGATACGCAGTATTTT. Its translation: CASSLDLAGVDTQYF.

The chain is built from TRBV4-2 and TRBJ2-1, with 7 bases lining up with TRBD2. CDR3 length: 13 residues. From germline, CDR1 is LGHNA and CDR2 YNFKEQ. The trim removed 4 bases at V and 7 bases at J, leaving 4 bases unmatched. The CDR3 region is CASSRGGENEQFF. The CDR3 DNA is TGTGCCAGCAGCCGGGGGGGGGAGAATGAGCAGTTCTTC.

This clone has more than one count but fewer than ten. The chain uses TRBV27 and TRBJ2-1; 9 bases map to TRBD1. Germline trimming cut 6 bases from V and 9 bases from J; bases unmatched to any gene: 6. The CDR3 sequence is 13 residues long. The V gene's germline CDR1 is MNHEY and CDR2 SMNVEV (reference sequence). The DNA of the CDR3 is TGTGCCAGCAGGCCCGGGACAGGGATTGAGCAGTTCTTC. It codes for CASRPGTGIEQFF.

The table lists this clone with a count of one. The chain combines TRBV6-1 with TRBJ1-2; D call uncertain. CDR1 MNHNS and CDR2 SASEGT come from the germline V gene. Trimming took off 2 bases at V and 9 bases at J, with 7 bases between the two ends. The CDR3 is 11 residues long. The CDR3 DNA reads as TGTGCCAGCAGTGAACTTTTAAGCTACACCTTC. Protein sequence: CASSELLSYTF.

The J gene is TRBJ1-3, the V gene TRBV30; D may be TRBD1 (5 bases). This CDR3 region has 15 residues. Germline values: CDR1 GTSNPN, CDR2 SVGIG (reference sequence). Trimming took off 3 bases at V and 6 bases at J, with 18 bases between the two ends. The CDR3 protein is CAWSRGSFRVNTIYF. CDR3 sequence (DNA): TGTGCCTGGAGCCGGGGGAGTTTTCGGGTAAACACCATATATTTT.

The CDR3 nucleotides are TGTGCCAGCATGGAAGCGGGGGGACCGAACACCGGGGAGCTGTTTTTT. It specifies CASMEAGGPNTGELFF. V gene TRBV6-4 combines with J gene TRBJ2-2; 9 bases fit TRBD2. The ends lost 7 bases at V and 0 bases at J; junction bases unmatched: 6. CDR1 is MRHNA, CDR2 SNTAGT, per germline. This CDR3 region has 16 residues.

The V and J genes are TRBV30 and TRBJ1-5, with 7 positions matching TRBD1. In germline, CDR1 is GTSNPN, CDR2 SVGIG (reference sequence). CDR3 length equals 14 residues. With 5 bases clipped from V and 2 bases from J, the junction kept 6 bases outside the gene matches. The CDR3 region is CAWDRAFGNQPQHF. The CDR3 DNA sequence: TGTGCCTGGGACAGGGCGTTTGGCAATCAGCCCCAGCATTTT. The full variable domain, in which reference TRBV30 and TRBJ1-5 provide the parts outside the CDR3, is SQTIHQWPATLVQPVGSPLSLECTVEGTSNPNLYWYRQAAGRGLQLLFYSVGIGQISSEVPQNLSASRPQDRQFILSSKKLLLSDSGFYLCAWDRAFGNQPQHFGDGTRLSIL.

This clone showed up just a few times. The junction does not match germline at one end; this may be a read error. The chain joins TRBV10-3 to TRBJ2-1; 8 positions agree with TRBD1. CDR3 length: 14 residues. Germline V gene data show CDR1 as ENHRY and CDR2 as SYGVKD. CDR3 bases: TGTGCCATCACTGAGACAGGGGATTTCTATGAGCAGTTCTTC. Translation gives CAITETGDFYEQFF.

This clone has just a few counts. The chain combines TRBV5-1 with TRBJ2-5, with 8 bases aligning to TRBD1. CDR3 length: 15 amino acids. V trimming: 3 bases; J trimming: 5 bases; junction bases outside the gene matches: 9. Germline values: CDR1 SGHRS, CDR2 YFSETQ. In nucleotides, the CDR3 is TGCGCCAGCAGCTCGACCCAGGGGGCGGGGGAGACCCAGTACTTC. It translates to CASSSTQGAGETQYF.

This clone was counted a few times. This sequence joins TRBV6-5 and TRBJ1-5; TRBD1 matches 8 bases. This CDR3 is built from 13 residues. J lost 5 bases, V lost 11 bases, and 8 bases had no gene match. Germline CDR1 is MNHEY and CDR2 is SVGAGI. The CDR3 DNA is TGTGCCGGCGGGACAGGATATTATCAGCCCCAGCATTTT. Amino acid sequence: CAGGTGYYQPQHF.

CDR3 sequence reads: CASKVGGGNQPQHF. CDR3 sequence (DNA): TGTGCCAGTAAGGTCGGGGGTGGCAATCAGCCCCAGCATTTT. V is TRBV19 and J is TRBJ1-5; D possibly corresponds to TRBD1 (5 bases). The CDR3 loop spans 14 amino acids. Trimming cost V 7 bases and J 2 bases, with 12 bases left between them. From germline, CDR1 is LNHDA and CDR2 SQIVND (reference sequence).

This clone was seen only once. The J gene is TRBJ2-5, the V gene TRBV5-1; possible D gene TRBD1, 8 bases. Germline V gene lookup returns CDR1 SGHRS and CDR2 YFSETQ. The CDR3 consists of 16 residues. Deletions cut 2 bases from V and 4 bases from J, with 18 bases between. In nucleotides, the CDR3 is TGCGCCAGCAGCTTCAACGGACAGGGAGGGCGAGAGACCCAGTACTTC. Amino acid sequence: CASSFNGQGGRETQYF.

Details on this clone: The same CDR3 arises from other DNA sequences in this sample as well. The chain uses TRBV28 and TRBJ1-5, with 9 bases lining up with TRBD1. The junction had 4 bases not matched to a gene; V was cut back by 6 bases and J by 1 base. CDR3 length: 15 amino acids. CDR1 and CDR2 (germline): MDHEN, SYDVKM. For the CDR3, the DNA is TGTGCCAGCAGCACAGGGGGCTCGAGCAATCAGCCCCAGCATTTT. Translated: CASSTGGSSNQPQHF.

The rearrangement joins TRBV30 to TRBJ2-5; TRBD1 matches at 9 bases. CDR3 length: 12 residues. Germline-derived CDR1 and CDR2 are GTSNPN and SVGIG (reference sequence). V lost 5 bases and J lost 5; bases outside the gene matches: 3. CDR3 in amino acids: CAWATGGETQYF. CDR3 nucleotides: TGTGCCTGGGCGACAGGGGGTGAGACCCAGTACTTC.

The chain recombines TRBV5-8 with TRBJ2-1, with D uncertain. Trimming removed 0 bases from V and 8 bases from J, with 6 bases in between. CDR1 is SGHTS and CDR2 is YDEGEE in the germline V gene. This CDR3 has 12 amino acids. Here the CDR3 DNA reads TGTGCCAGCAGCTTGGCTGGGCATGAGCAGTTCTTC. As protein: CASSLAGHEQFF.

The rearrangement joins TRBV19 to TRBJ2-2, with D possibly TRBD1 on 5 matching bases. V was shortened by 6 bases and J by 9 bases, with 23 bases between the two germline ends. Germline CDR1 and CDR2: LNHDA and SQIVND (reference sequence). The CDR3 is 16 amino acids. CDR3 amino acids: CASSPPLNTGRRELFF. DNA for the CDR3: TGTGCCAGTAGCCCCCCCTTGAACACAGGACGGCGGGAGCTGTTTTTT. Full variable domain (rest looked up from reference TRBV19 and TRBJ2-2): DGGITQSPKYLFRKEGQNVTLSCEQNLNHDAMYWYRQDPGQGLRLIYYSQIVNDFQKGDIAEGYSVSREKKESFPLTVTSAQKNPTAFYLCASSPPLNTGRRELFFGEGSRLTVL.

The CDR3 spells CASRPLWQANDQETQYF. Here the CDR3 DNA reads TGTGCCAGCCGACCCCTCTGGCAGGCCAATGACCAAGAGACCCAGTACTTC. This chain links TRBV27 with TRBJ2-5; D is ambiguous. V was cut by 8 bases and J by 0 bases, with 22 bases left in between. The germline V gene has CDR1 MNHEY and CDR2 SMNVEV (reference sequence). The CDR3 contains 17 residues.